This T cell receptor (beta chain) stems from a study of OX40 agonist ivuxolimab in advanced cancers. Study in general: Ivuxolimab is an agonistic anti-OX40 (CD134) antibody, and patients were treated with it. Patients treated during dose escalation were battling hepatocellular carcinoma, melanoma, renal cell or head and neck cancer. One hepatocellular carcinoma and a couple of cutaneous melanoma patients partially responded. Whole-study findings and limits: Average numbers of expanded clones were greater in CD8+ T cells than in CD4+.

This table comes from immunoSEQ multiplex PCR, and its TCRdb copy is limited to in-frame clones, with some not included. The sample consists of approximately 65,000 clones, roughly nine tenths of them appearing once. Germline V lookup: CDR1 SGHTA, CDR2 FQGNSA. V shed 1 base and J shed 5 bases, with 12 bases lying between them. This CDR3 has 15 amino acids. As regards this clone: Its cognate antigen is unknown.

Sequencing was performed on CD4+ or CD8+ T cells sorted from blood, taken in a trial of the OX40 agonist ivuxolimab. The source of this sequence is an adult with an advanced solid tumor such as melanoma, head and neck, liver or kidney cancer. The genes are TRBV7-2 and TRBJ1-5; D unresolved. The CDR3 protein is CASSLVGTLHQPQHF. The CDR3 nucleotides are TGTGCCAGCAGCTTAGTAGGCACCCTTCATCAGCCCCAGCATTTT.